This paragraph covers one TCR beta chain sequence. The antigen is not known. Positively selected for CCR7, the CD45RO-negative cells used as naive CD8 cells excluded terminally differentiated effector memory CD45RA+ cells. Each replicate PCR on the sorted subsets used approximately 200 ng DNA (around 30,000 T cell genomes). Methods used by the authors: ImmunoSEQ junction-only sequences lacked quality scores, so their filtering differed. The protocol was immunoSEQ multiplex PCR, while the TCRdb copy is restricted to in-frame clones and leaves out a portion. The V and J calls and clone size are taken from that table; D and trimming were inferred from the DNA. The data show some 2.1 million clones, with over 85% seen just once and 1.5% to 2% held by the top ten. Looked up from germline, CDR1 is MDHEN and CDR2 is SYDVKM. This CDR3 spans 11 amino acids. The data originate from a study of shared clonotypes between healthy human individuals. Study-level results: Memory subsets generally showed smaller estimated richness than naive subsets did.

Sequenced sample: naive CD8+ T cells from PBMCs. The receptor was isolated from a man aged 18 to 29 in good health. Some clones in this sample may be carry-over from other donors' samples. The chain has TRBV28 and TRBJ2-7; D not certain. CDR3 bases: TGTGCATACGCGCGGACCTACGAGCAGTACTTC. Translated: CAYARTYEQYF.